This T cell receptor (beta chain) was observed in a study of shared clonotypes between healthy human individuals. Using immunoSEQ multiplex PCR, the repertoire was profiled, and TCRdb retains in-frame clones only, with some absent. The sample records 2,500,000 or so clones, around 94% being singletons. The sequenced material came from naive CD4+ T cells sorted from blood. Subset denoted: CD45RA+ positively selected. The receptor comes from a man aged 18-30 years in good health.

CDR3 protein: CASAGDRGNEKLFF. CDR3 bases: TGTGCCAGCGCTGGGGACAGGGGTAATGAAAAACTGTTTTTT. The genes are TRBV6-5 and TRBJ1-4, with 10 bases matching TRBD1. Germline CDR1 MNHEY, CDR2 SVGAGI. The length of the CDR3 is 14 residues. V dropped 8 bases and J dropped 4; count of bases not matched to a gene: 4.